This T cell receptor (beta chain) stems from a study of TIL therapy for anti-PD-1-resistant metastatic lung cancer. The libraries were made with immunoSEQ v3. Each library reached around 1.9 million read pairs, or roughly 5-6.5 million at deep level. Libraries were prepared by immunoSEQ multiplex PCR; TCRdb keeps only in-frame clonotypes and omits some of them. The data show 45,000 to 60,000 clones, with approximately 70% seen just once and 5.6% held by the top ten. This CDR3 comprises 19 residues. Germline trimming cut 4 bases from V and 0 bases from J; bases unmatched to any gene: 15. Germline loops: CDR1 MGHRA, CDR2 YSYEKL. Time point given: pre-treatment sample, taken before nivolumab and TIL therapy. Pleural nodules or supraclavicular lymph nodes made up most of the excised metastases sampled. Whole-study findings and limits: Compared with baseline intratumoral T cells, expanded TIL cultures were more clonal and less diverse (roughly 6.3% vs 31%).

Remarks on this clone: Antigen unknown.

This chain links TRBV4-1 with TRBJ1-5; 7 nucleotides line up with TRBD1. Sequenced material: tumor tissue, taken at baseline. This sequence was found in a person aged 25-79 years with non-small cell lung cancer. The CDR3: CASSRDRVQLGGSNQPQHF. As DNA, the CDR3 is TGCGCCAGCAGCCGAGACAGGGTACAGTTAGGGGGTAGCAATCAGCCCCAGCATTTT.